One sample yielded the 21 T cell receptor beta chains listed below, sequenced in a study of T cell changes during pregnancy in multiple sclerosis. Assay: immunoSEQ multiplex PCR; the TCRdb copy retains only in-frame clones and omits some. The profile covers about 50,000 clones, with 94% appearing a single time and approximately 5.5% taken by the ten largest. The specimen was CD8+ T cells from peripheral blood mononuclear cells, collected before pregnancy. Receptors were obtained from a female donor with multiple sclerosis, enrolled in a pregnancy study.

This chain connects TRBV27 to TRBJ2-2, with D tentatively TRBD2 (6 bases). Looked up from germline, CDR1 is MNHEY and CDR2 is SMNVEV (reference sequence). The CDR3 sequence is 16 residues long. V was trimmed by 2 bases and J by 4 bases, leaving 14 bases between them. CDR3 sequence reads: CASSLAAGRITGELFF. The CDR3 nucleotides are TGTGCCAGCAGTTTAGCCGCGGGACGGATCACCGGGGAGCTGTTTTTT.

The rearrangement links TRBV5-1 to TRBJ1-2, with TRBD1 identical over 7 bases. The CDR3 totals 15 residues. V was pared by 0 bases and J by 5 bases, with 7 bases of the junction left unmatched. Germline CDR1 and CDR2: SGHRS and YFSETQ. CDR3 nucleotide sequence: TGCGCCAGCAGCTTGGAAGGGGGCGCGCCATATGGCTACACCTTC. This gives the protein CASSLEGGAPYGYTF.

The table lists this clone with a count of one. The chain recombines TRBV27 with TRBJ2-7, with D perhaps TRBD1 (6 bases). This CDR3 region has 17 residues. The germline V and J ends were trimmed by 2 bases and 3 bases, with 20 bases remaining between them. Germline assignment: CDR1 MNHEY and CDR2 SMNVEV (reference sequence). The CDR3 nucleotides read TGTGCCAGCAGTTTAGGAAATCCAACAGGGTGGGACTACGAGCAGTACTTC. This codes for CASSLGNPTGWDYEQYF.

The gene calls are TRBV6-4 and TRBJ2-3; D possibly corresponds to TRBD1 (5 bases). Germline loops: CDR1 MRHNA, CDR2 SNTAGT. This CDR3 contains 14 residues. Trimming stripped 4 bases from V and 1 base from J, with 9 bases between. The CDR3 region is CASSGKGGTDTQYF. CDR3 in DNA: TGTGCCAGCAGTGGAAAAGGGGGCACAGATACGCAGTATTTT.

The CDR3 DNA sequence: TGTGCCTGGAGTGTAGGCGGGCTCAATGAGCAGTTCTTC. It yields the protein CAWSVGGLNEQFF. The rearrangement uses TRBV30 and TRBJ2-1; maybe TRBD2 (5 bases). Germline V CDR1 and CDR2: GTSNPN, SVGIG (reference sequence). Trimming left V 0 bases short and J 6 bases short, with 9 bases between. The length of the CDR3 is 13 residues.

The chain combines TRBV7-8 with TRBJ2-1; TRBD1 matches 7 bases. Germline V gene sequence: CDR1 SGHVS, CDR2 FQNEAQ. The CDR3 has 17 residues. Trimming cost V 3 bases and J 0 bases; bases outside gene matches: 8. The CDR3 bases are TGTGCCAGCAGCTTCCGGGACAGAGTTAGCTCCTACAATGAGCAGTTCTTC. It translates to CASSFRDRVSSYNEQFF.

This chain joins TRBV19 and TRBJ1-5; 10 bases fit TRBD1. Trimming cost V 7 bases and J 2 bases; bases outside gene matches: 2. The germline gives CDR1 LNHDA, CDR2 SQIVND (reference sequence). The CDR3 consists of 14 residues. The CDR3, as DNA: TGTGCCAGTACCGGGACAGGGGGCAATCAGCCCCAGCATTTT. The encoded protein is CASTGTGGNQPQHF. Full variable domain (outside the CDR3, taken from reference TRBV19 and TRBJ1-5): DGGITQSPKYLFRKEGQNVTLSCEQNLNHDAMYWYRQDPGQGLRLIYYSQIVNDFQKGDIAEGYSVSREKKESFPLTVTSAQKNPTAFYLCASTGTGGNQPQHFGDGTRLSIL.

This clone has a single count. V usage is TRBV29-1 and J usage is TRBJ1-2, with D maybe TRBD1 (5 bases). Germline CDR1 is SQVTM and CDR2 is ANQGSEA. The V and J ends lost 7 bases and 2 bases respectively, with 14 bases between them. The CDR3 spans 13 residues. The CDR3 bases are TGCAGCGCCGAAGCGGGGGTCAACTATGGCTACACCTTC. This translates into CSAEAGVNYGYTF.

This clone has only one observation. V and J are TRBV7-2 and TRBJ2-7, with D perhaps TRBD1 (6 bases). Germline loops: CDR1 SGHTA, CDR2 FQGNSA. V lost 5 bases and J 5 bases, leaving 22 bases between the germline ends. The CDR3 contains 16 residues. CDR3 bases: TGTGCCAGCAGCGTACCCTGGACAGCTCCTTGGAACGAGCAGTACTTC. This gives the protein CASSVPWTAPWNEQYF.

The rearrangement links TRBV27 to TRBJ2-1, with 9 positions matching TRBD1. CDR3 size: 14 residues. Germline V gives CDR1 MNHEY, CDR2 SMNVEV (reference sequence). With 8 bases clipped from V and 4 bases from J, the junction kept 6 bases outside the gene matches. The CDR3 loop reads CASQRDRDYNEQFF. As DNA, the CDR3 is TGTGCCAGCCAGAGGGACAGGGATTACAATGAGCAGTTCTTC.

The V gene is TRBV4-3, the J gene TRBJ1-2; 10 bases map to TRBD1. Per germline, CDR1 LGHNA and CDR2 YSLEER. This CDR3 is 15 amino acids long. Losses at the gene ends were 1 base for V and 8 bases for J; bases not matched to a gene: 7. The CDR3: CASSQAGTGVEGYTF. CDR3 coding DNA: TGCGCCAGCAGCCAAGCAGGGACAGGGGTAGAAGGCTACACCTTC.

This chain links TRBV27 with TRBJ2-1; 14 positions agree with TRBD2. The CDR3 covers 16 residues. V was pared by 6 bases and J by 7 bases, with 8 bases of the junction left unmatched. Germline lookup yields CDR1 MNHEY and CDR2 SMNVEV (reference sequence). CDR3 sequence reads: CASSRDGTSGSNEQFF. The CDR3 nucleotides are TGTGCCAGCAGCCGAGACGGGACTAGCGGGAGTAATGAGCAGTTCTTC.

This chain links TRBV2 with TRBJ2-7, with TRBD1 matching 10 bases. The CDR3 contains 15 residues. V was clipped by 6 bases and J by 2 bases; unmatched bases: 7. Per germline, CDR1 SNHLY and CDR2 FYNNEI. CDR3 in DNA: TGTGCCAGCAGCCTTGGACAGGGGGAACCCTACGAGCAGTACTTC. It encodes CASSLGQGEPYEQYF.

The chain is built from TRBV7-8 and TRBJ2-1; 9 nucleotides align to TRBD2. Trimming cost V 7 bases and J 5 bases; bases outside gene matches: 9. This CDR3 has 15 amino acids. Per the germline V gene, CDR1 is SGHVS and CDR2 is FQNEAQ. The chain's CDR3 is CASNDPASGDNEQFF. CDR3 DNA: TGTGCCAGCAACGACCCGGCTAGCGGGGACAATGAGCAGTTCTTC.

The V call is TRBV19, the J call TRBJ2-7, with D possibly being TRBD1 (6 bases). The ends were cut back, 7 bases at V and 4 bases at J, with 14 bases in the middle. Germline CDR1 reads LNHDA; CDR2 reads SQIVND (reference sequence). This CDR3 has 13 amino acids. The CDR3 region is CASKAGAEYEQYF. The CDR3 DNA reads TGTGCCAGTAAGGCAGGGGCGGAATACGAGCAGTACTTC.

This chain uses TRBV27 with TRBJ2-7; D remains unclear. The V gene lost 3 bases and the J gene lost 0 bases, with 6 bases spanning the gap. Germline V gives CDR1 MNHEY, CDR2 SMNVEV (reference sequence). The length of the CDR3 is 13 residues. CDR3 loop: CASSFGPSYEQYF. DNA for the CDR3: TGTGCCAGCAGTTTCGGTCCCTCCTACGAGCAGTACTTC.

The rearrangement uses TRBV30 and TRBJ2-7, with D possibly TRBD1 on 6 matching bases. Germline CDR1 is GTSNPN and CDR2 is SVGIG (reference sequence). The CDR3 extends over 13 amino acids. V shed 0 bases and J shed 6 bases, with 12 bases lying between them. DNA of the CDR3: TGTGCCTGGAGTGTTGGGGGCAATGGCGAGCAGTACTTC. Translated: CAWSVGGNGEQYF.

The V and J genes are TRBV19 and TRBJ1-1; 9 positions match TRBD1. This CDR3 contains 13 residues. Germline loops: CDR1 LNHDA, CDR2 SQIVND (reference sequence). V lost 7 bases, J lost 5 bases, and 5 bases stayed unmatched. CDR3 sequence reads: CASNTGGWTEAFF. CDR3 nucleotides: TGTGCCAGTAATACAGGGGGCTGGACTGAAGCTTTCTTT.

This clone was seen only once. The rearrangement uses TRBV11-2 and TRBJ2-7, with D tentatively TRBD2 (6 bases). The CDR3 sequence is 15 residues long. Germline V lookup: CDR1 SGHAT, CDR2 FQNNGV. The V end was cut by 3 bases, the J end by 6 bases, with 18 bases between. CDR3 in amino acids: CASSFPTREPSEQYF. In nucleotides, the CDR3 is TGTGCCAGCAGCTTTCCGACTAGGGAACCTTCCGAGCAGTACTTC.

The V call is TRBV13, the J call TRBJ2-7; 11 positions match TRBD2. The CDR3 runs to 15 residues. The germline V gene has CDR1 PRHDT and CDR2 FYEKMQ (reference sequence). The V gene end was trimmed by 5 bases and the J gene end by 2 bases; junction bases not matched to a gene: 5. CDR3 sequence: CASSTGLAETYEQYF. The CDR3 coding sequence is TGTGCCAGCAGCACGGGACTAGCGGAAACCTACGAGCAGTACTTC.

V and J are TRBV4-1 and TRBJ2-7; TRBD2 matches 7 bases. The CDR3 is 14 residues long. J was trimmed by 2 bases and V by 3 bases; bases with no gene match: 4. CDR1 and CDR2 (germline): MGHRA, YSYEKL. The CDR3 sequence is CASSHAGETYEQYF. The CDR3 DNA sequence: TGCGCCAGCAGCCACGCGGGAGAGACCTACGAGCAGTACTTC.